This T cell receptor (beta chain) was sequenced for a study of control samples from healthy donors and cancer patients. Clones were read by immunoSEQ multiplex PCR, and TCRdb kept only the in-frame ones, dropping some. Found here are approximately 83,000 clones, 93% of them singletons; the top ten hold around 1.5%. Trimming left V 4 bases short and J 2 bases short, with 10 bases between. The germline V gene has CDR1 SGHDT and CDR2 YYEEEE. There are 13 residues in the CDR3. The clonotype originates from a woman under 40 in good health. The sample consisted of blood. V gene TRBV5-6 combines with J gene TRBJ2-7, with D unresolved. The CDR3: CASSAYNTYEQYF. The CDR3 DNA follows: TGTGCCAGCAGCGCCTACAATACCTACGAGCAGTACTTC.